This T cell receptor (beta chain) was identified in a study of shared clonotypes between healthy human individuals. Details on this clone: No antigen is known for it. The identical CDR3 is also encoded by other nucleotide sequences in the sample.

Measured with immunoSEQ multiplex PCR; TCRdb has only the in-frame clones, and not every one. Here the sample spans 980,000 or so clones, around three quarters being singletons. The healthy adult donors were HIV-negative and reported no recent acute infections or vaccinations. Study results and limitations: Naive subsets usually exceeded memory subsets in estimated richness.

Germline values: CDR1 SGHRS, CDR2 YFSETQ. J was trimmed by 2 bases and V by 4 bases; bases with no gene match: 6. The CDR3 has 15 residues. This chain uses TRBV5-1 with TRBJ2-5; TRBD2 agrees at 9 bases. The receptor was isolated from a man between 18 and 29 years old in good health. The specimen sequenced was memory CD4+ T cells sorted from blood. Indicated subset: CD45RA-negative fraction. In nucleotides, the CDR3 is TGCGCCAGCAGCCCGCTAGCGGGGCCACAAGAGACCCAGTACTTC. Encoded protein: CASSPLAGPQETQYF.